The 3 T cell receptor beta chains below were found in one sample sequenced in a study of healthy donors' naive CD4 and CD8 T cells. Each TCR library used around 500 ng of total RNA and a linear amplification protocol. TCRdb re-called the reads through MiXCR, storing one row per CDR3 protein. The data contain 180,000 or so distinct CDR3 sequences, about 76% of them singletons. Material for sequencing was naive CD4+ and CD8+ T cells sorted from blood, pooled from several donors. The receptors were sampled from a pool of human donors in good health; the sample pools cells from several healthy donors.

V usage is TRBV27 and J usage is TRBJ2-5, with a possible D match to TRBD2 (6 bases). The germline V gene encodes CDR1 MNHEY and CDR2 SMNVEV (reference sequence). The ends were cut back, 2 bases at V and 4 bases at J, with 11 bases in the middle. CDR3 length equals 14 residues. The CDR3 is CASSLIPSAETQYF. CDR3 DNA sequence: TGTGCCAGCAGTTTAATACCTAGCGCAGAGACCCAGTACTTC.

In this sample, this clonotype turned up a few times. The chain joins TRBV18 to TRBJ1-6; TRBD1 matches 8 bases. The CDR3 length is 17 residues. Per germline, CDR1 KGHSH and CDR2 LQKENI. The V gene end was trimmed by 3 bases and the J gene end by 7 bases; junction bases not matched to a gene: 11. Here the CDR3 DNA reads TGTGCCAGCTCACCGCCTAGATCCGGGACAGGCAATTCACCCCTCCACTTT. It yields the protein CASSPPRSGTGNSPLHF.

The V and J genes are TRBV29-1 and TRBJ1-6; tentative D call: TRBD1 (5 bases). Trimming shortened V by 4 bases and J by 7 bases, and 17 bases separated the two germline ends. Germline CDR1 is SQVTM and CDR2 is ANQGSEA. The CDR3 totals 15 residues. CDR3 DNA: TGCAGCGTTGCCTTACGCGGGGGTGCGAATTCACCCCTCCACTTT. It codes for CSVALRGGANSPLHF.